The 17 T cell receptor beta chains listed next were all sequenced from one sample in a study of T-cell reconstitution after alpha-beta-depleted transplantation in children. During its preparation, the TCRbeta library received unique molecular identifiers. In TCRdb, the PCR reads were re-called with MiXCR into one record per CDR3 protein. The table lists some 300,000 distinct CDR3 sequences, about a tenth of them singletons. Sequences were derived from PBMCs, sampled before TCRalphabeta/CD19-depleted stem cell transplant. These receptors all come from a boy under two years old with acute myeloid leukemia, due to receive a stem cell transplant.

This clonotype appeared many times. The chain uses TRBV3-1 and TRBJ2-5, with D unclear. From germline, CDR1 is LGHDT and CDR2 YNNKEL (reference sequence). V lost 0 bases and J lost 3, with 29 bases in between. The CDR3 runs 21 residues. Written as DNA, the CDR3 is TGTGCCAGCAGCCAAGATATCTTCGTGTGGCAGTTAACTGAGGAAGAAGAGACCCAGTACTTC. Translating it yields CASSQDIFVWQLTEEEETQYF.

There are many counts of this clonotype. The chain combines TRBV20-1 with TRBJ1-1, with D possibly TRBD1 on 5 matching bases. The CDR3 loop spans 13 amino acids. Germline V lookup: CDR1 DFQATT, CDR2 SNEGSKA (reference sequence). V was shortened by 1 base and J by 1 base, with 7 bases between the two germline ends. CDR3 sequence (DNA): TGCAGTGCTAGAGTTAGGGGGAACACTGAAGCTTTCTTT. It yields the protein CSARVRGNTEAFF.

This clonotype was recorded a few times. This chain joins TRBV19 and TRBJ1-2, with 7 bases that match TRBD1. V was clipped by 4 bases and J by 4 bases; unmatched bases: 12. Per germline, CDR1 LNHDA and CDR2 SQIVND (reference sequence). The CDR3 spans 16 residues. The CDR3 DNA is TGTGCCAGTAGTAGGGACAGAAGATCTTTTTCCTATGGCTACACCTTC. Protein sequence: CASSRDRRSFSYGYTF.

This clonotype was seen repeatedly, ten times or more. This chain links TRBV5-1 with TRBJ2-5, with D perhaps matching TRBD1 (6 bases). Germline V gives CDR1 SGHRS, CDR2 YFSETQ. V dropped 2 bases and J dropped 9 bases, with 17 bases sitting between them. The length of the CDR3 is 14 residues. The CDR3 sequence: CASSFGTPGMAQYF. The CDR3 nucleotides read TGCGCCAGCAGCTTTGGGACACCTGGGATGGCCCAGTACTTC. The full variable domain, in which reference TRBV5-1 and TRBJ2-5 provide the parts outside the CDR3, is KAGVTQTPRYLIKTRGQQVTLSCSPISGHRSVSWYQQTPGQGLQFLFEYFSETQRNKGNFPGRFSGRQFSNSRSEMNVSTLELGDSALYLCASSFGTPGMAQYFGPGTRLLVL.

On this clonotype: A read error may explain this, as a much larger clone is one base away. This CDR3 is CASTSRRGRTSYERYF. The CDR3 DNA sequence: TGTGCCAGCACTTCCCGGCGGGGACGCACATCCTACGAGCGGTACTTC. The J gene is TRBJ2-7, the V gene TRBV12-3 or TRBV12-4, with D possibly being TRBD2 (6 bases). This CDR3 spans 16 amino acids.

Ten or more counts support this clonotype. The V call is TRBV7-2, the J call TRBJ2-1; 9 bases match TRBD1. Looked up from germline, CDR1 is SGHTA and CDR2 is FQGNSA. This CDR3 has 15 residues. Trimming at V came to 5 bases and at J to 4 bases, leaving 6 bases not matched to a gene. CDR3 sequence (DNA): TGTGCCAGCAGCCCTCGACAGGGGGTTTACAATGAGCAGTTCTTC. Protein sequence: CASSPRQGVYNEQFF. Full variable domain (missing parts from reference TRBV7-2 and TRBJ2-1): GAGVSQSPSNKVTEKGKDVELRCDPISGHTALYWYRQSLGQGLEFLIYFQGNSAPDKSGLPSDRFSAERTGGSVSTLTIQRTQQEDSAVYLCASSPRQGVYNEQFFGPGTRLTVL.

In this sample, this clonotype turned up many times. V usage is TRBV19 and J usage is TRBJ1-1; perhaps TRBD1 as D (6 bases). CDR3 size: 14 residues. Trimming cost V 5 bases and J 1 base, with 11 bases left between them. Per the germline V gene, CDR1 is LNHDA and CDR2 is SQIVND (reference sequence). The CDR3 DNA reads TGTGCCAGTAGTCAGGGGAGGAGGAACACTGAAGCTTTCTTT. Translated, it gives CASSQGRRNTEAFF.

In its sample, this clonotype was seen many times. The chain recombines TRBV27 with TRBJ2-2; TRBD2 is a possible D gene (6 bases). V shed 2 bases and J shed 6 bases, with 7 bases lying between them. This CDR3 has 13 residues. From germline, CDR1 is MNHEY and CDR2 SMNVEV (reference sequence). This CDR3 is CASSLGGAGELFF. The CDR3 DNA sequence: TGTGCCAGCAGTTTAGGAGGGGCCGGGGAGCTGTTTTTT.

This clonotype was counted a few times. The J gene is TRBJ1-1, the V gene TRBV7-3; perhaps TRBD1 as D (6 bases). V was shortened by 6 bases and J by 5 bases, with 19 bases between the two germline ends. Germline V gene sequence: CDR1 SGHTA, CDR2 FQGTGA. CDR3 size: 15 residues. For the CDR3, the DNA is TGTGCCAGCAGTTTGACGACAGGTCGGGCGACTGAAGCTTTCTTT. Translated: CASSLTTGRATEAFF.

In this sample, this clonotype turned up a few times. The gene calls are TRBV3-1 and TRBJ2-7; D not resolved. Trimming took 0 bases from V and 2 from J, leaving 11 bases between them. There are 15 residues in the CDR3. Per the germline V gene, CDR1 is LGHDT and CDR2 is YNNKEL (reference sequence). CDR3 region: CASSQDLSAPYEQYF. The DNA of the CDR3 is TGTGCCAGCAGCCAAGATCTTTCGGCCCCCTACGAGCAGTACTTC.

This clonotype was detected ten times or more. V and J are TRBV29-1 and TRBJ2-4, with 10 nucleotides matching TRBD2. The CDR3 loop spans 13 amino acids. Germline CDR1 and CDR2: SQVTM and ANQGSEA. V lost 7 bases, J lost 0 bases, and 0 bases stayed unmatched. The CDR3 coding sequence is TGCAGCGCTAGCGGGAGAGCCAAAAACATTCAGTACTTC. Its protein product is CSASGRAKNIQYF. Combining the CDR3 with reference TRBV29-1 and TRBJ2-4 gives the whole variable domain SAVISQKPSRDICQRGTSLTIQCQVDSQVTMMFWYRQQPGQSLTLIATANQGSEATYESGFVIDKFPISRPNLTFSTLTVSNMSPEDSSIYLCSASGRAKNIQYFGAGTRLSVL.

This clonotype was recorded at least ten times. V is TRBV24-1 and J is TRBJ2-1; D not resolved. Trimming shortened V by 2 bases and J by 12 bases, and 10 bases separated the two germline ends. The CDR3 consists of 12 residues. Germline CDR1 reads KGHDR; CDR2 reads SFDVKD. As DNA, the CDR3 is TGTGCCACCAGTGATTACTATGGCGGGCAGTTCTTC. Amino acids: CATSDYYGGQFF.

Notes on this clonotype: At one end, the junction sequence differs from germline, possibly due to a read error. This chain connects TRBV19 to TRBJ2-2; TRBD1 matches 8 bases. CDR1 and CDR2 from the germline V gene are LNHDA and SQIVND (reference sequence). This CDR3 contains 16 residues. CDR3 bases: TGTGCCAGTAGTATAGGGGGGACAGGTAACACCGGGCAGCTGTTTTTT. This encodes CASSIGGTGNTGQLFF. The whole variable domain, filled in from reference TRBV19 and TRBJ2-2, reads DGGITQSPKYLFRKEGQNVTLSCEQNLNHDAMYWYRQDPGQGLRLIYYSQIVNDFQKGDIAEGYSVSREKKESFPLTVTSAQKNPTAFYLCASSIGGTGNTGQLFFGEGSRLTVL.

Regarding this clonotype: A clone one base away is much larger, so this may be a read error. The V and J genes are TRBV20-1 and TRBJ1-4, with D maybe TRBD1 (5 bases). CDR1 and CDR2 from the germline V gene are DFQATT and SNEGSKA (reference sequence). This CDR3 contains 14 residues. The CDR3 bases are TGCAGTGCTTGGGGACGGACAACTAGTGAAAAACTGTTTTTT. Its translation: CSAWGRTTSEKLFF.

This clonotype showed up many times. This chain connects TRBV10-3 to TRBJ2-2; D assignment may be TRBD1 or TRBD2 (5 bases each). There are 14 residues in the CDR3. CDR1 ENHRY and CDR2 SYGVKD come from the germline V gene. The V gene lost 6 bases and the J gene lost 0 bases, with 8 bases spanning the gap. The CDR3 sequence: CAISGTANTGELFF. The CDR3 nucleotides read TGTGCCATCAGCGGGACGGCGAACACCGGGGAGCTGTTTTTT.

The chain couples TRBV5-1 to TRBJ2-5; a weak D match, TRBD1 (6 bases). The germline CDR1 and CDR2 sequences are SGHRS and YFSETQ. CDR3 length: 14 residues. The germline V and J ends were trimmed by 0 bases and 7 bases, with 13 bases remaining between them. The CDR3 DNA reads TGCGCCAGCAGCTTGGGTCCAGGGGATCTGACCCAGTACTTC. Protein product: CASSLGPGDLTQYF.

This clonotype was counted ten times or more. This chain uses TRBV11-2 with TRBJ1-5; the match to TRBD1 covers 7 bases. CDR3 length: 14 residues. The V gene's germline CDR1 is SGHAT and CDR2 FQNNGV. V was clipped by 0 bases and J by 8 bases; unmatched bases: 4. CDR3 residues: CASSLDRGMEPQHF. In DNA, the CDR3 is TGTGCCAGCAGCTTAGACAGGGGGATGGAGCCCCAGCATTTT.